The 19 T cell receptor beta chains in this list originate from one sample, sequenced in a study of blood T cells in healthy people across ages. The authors ran a second PCR of about 6 to 11 cycles using a sample-barcoded 5' primer and a J-beta primer mix. TCRdb used MiXCR to reprocess the 5' RACE reads, holding one entry per CDR3 protein. In the table there are about 570,000 distinct CDR3 sequences, 27% of which are singletons. The sample was blood. The source of these receptors is a woman in her 70s in good health.

The chain has TRBV4-3 and TRBJ2-4; D gene unclear. V lost 4 bases and J 13 bases, leaving 8 bases between the germline ends. The CDR3 is made up of 10 amino acids. Per the germline V gene, CDR1 is LGHNA and CDR2 is YSLEER. The CDR3 spells CASSPEVQYF. The CDR3 bases are TGCGCCAGCAGCCCGGAAGTCCAGTACTTC.

This rearrangement joins TRBV4-2 to TRBJ2-5; 9 bases line up with TRBD2. J gave up 5 bases and V 4 bases, and 14 bases lay outside the gene matches. Germline CDR1 reads LGHNA; CDR2 reads YNFKEQ. CDR3 size: 17 residues. In DNA form, the CDR3 reads TGTGCCAGCAGCCGGACAGCCAATAGCGGGGGAGCGGAGACCCAGTACTTC. Translation: CASSRTANSGGAETQYF.

The J gene is TRBJ1-2, the V gene TRBV28, with D unresolved. Germline assignment: CDR1 MDHEN and CDR2 SYDVKM. The CDR3 totals 12 residues. V shed 8 bases and J shed 5 bases, with 12 bases lying between them. The CDR3 coding sequence is TGTGCCAGCGCCGAACCGGAGTATGGCTACACCTTC. Residues: CASAEPEYGYTF.

This chain uses TRBV4-2 with TRBJ2-4; TRBD2 matches 12 bases. The junction had 7 bases not matched to a gene; V was cut back by 0 bases and J by 1 base. CDR1 is LGHNA and CDR2 is YNFKEQ in the germline V gene. The CDR3 consists of 19 residues. The CDR3 DNA is TGTGCCAGCAGCCAAGAAAGGACTAGCGGGGATGGGGCCAAAAACATTCAGTACTTC. Residues: CASSQERTSGDGAKNIQYF.

In its sample, this clonotype was seen a few times. The chain employs TRBV12-3 or TRBV12-4 and TRBJ1-2, with TRBD1 identical over 7 bases. The CDR3 spans 16 residues. Trimming removed 6 bases from V and 4 bases from J; junction bases left unmatched: 14. As DNA, the CDR3 is TGTGCCAGCAGACCTAGGGACAGCCGGTTCCCCTATGGCTACACCTTC. As protein: CASRPRDSRFPYGYTF.

CDR3: CASSHGGYGYTF. CDR3 in DNA: TGTGCCAGCAGCCACGGGGGCTATGGCTACACCTTC. This sequence joins TRBV3-1 and TRBJ1-2, with D possibly being TRBD1 (5 bases). Trimming removed 3 bases from V and 4 bases from J, with 6 bases in between. Germline V gene data show CDR1 as LGHDT and CDR2 as YNNKEL (reference sequence). This CDR3 is built from 12 residues.

The genes are TRBV7-2 and TRBJ1-2, with a tentative D call TRBD1 (5 bases). This CDR3 region has 14 residues. The germline V gene has CDR1 SGHTA and CDR2 FQGNSA. V was clipped by 5 bases and J by 5 bases, with 15 bases between them. CDR3 residues: CASSHDSNAYGYTF. CDR3 DNA: TGTGCCAGCAGCCACGACAGTAATGCTTATGGCTACACCTTC.

This clonotype appeared once. J is TRBJ2-1 and V is TRBV7-2; weak D call: TRBD1 (5 bases). Germline values: CDR1 SGHTA, CDR2 FQGNSA. Trimming removed 1 base at V and 4 bases at J, with 8 bases between. The CDR3 extends over 14 amino acids. DNA of the CDR3: TGTGCCAGCAGCTTAGAGACAGCTTACAATGAGCAGTTCTTC. This codes for CASSLETAYNEQFF.

The chain carries TRBV12-3 or TRBV12-4 and TRBJ2-4; D gene uncertain. V was cut by 3 bases and J by 3 bases, with 6 bases left in between. The CDR3 runs 13 residues. The CDR3 reads CASSFVGKNIQYF. DNA of the CDR3: TGTGCCAGCAGTTTCGTTGGCAAAAACATTCAGTACTTC.

The rearrangement joins TRBV7-2 to TRBJ2-2; TRBD2 aligns across 7 bases. V gave up 3 bases and J gave up 7 bases; unmatched junction bases: 2. Looked up from germline, CDR1 is SGHTA and CDR2 is FQGNSA. The CDR3 has 13 residues. CDR3 residues: CASSFREGGELFF. CDR3 coding DNA: TGTGCCAGCAGCTTCAGGGAGGGCGGGGAGCTGTTTTTT.

This clonotype was observed a handful of times. This chain links TRBV12-3 or TRBV12-4 with TRBJ2-3; the match to TRBD2 covers 10 bases. The length of the CDR3 is 17 residues. V lost 3 bases and J lost 0; bases outside the gene matches: 6. CDR3 sequence reads: CASSFRLAGPSTDTQYF. The CDR3 nucleotides are TGTGCCAGCAGTTTTAGACTAGCGGGCCCAAGCACAGATACGCAGTATTTT.

In this sample, this clonotype turned up a few times. The rearrangement links TRBV5-6 to TRBJ1-2; D remains ambiguous. Germline CDR1 SGHDT, CDR2 YYEEEE. This CDR3 is 11 amino acids long. V lost 3 bases and J lost 8, with 8 bases in between. This CDR3 reads CASSWRSGYTF. DNA for the CDR3: TGTGCCAGCAGCTGGAGAAGCGGCTACACCTTC.

The table lists this clonotype with a few counts. The rearrangement uses TRBV21-1 and TRBJ1-1; TRBD1 was called by the table and not checked on the DNA. TRBV21-1 constitutes a pseudogene. The CDR3 covers 15 residues. CDR3 amino acids: CASSKGGGEDTEAFF. The CDR3 DNA reads TGTGCCAGCAGCAAAGGCGGGGGAGAAGACACTGAAGCTTTCTTT.

The sample holds a few counts of this clonotype. V gene TRBV4-1 combines with J gene TRBJ2-7, with D uncertain. Looked up from germline, CDR1 is MGHRA and CDR2 is YSYEKL. V was clipped by 2 bases and J by 3 bases, with 8 bases between them. CDR3 length equals 13 residues. Here the CDR3 reads CASSQLGDYEQYF. The CDR3 nucleotides read TGCGCCAGCAGCCAACTCGGAGACTACGAGCAGTACTTC.

This chain links TRBV7-9 with TRBJ2-5; maybe TRBD1 (6 bases). V lost 4 bases and J 6 bases, leaving 21 bases between the germline ends. This CDR3 spans 16 amino acids. Germline lookup yields CDR1 SEHNR and CDR2 FQNEAQ (reference sequence). CDR3 amino acids: CASSSLQGFGVKTQYF. The CDR3 bases are TGTGCCAGCAGCTCTTTACAGGGATTTGGGGTGAAGACCCAGTACTTC.

V gene TRBV20-1 combines with J gene TRBJ2-2, with a tentative D call TRBD2 (7 bases). Germline V gene sequence: CDR1 DFQATT, CDR2 SNEGSKA (reference sequence). With 0 bases removed from V and 4 bases from J, the gap between germline ends came to 15 bases. The CDR3 loop spans 16 amino acids. CDR3 sequence (DNA): TGCAGTGCTAGAGACTCCCTAAGGGGGGGCACCGGGGAGCTGTTTTTT. It yields the protein CSARDSLRGGTGELFF.

The chain links TRBV29-1 to TRBJ1-1, with TRBD1 identical over 8 bases. The CDR3 loop spans 13 amino acids. J gave up 11 bases and V 6 bases, and 14 bases lay outside the gene matches. Germline V CDR1 and CDR2: SQVTM, ANQGSEA. The CDR3 region has the DNA TGCAGCGTCCGCTCAACAGGGGGTAGCACCGCTTTCTTT. Its protein product is CSVRSTGGSTAFF.

There are a few counts of this clonotype. The V and J genes are TRBV20-1 and TRBJ1-6, with D uncertain. This CDR3 region has 14 residues. Germline V CDR1 and CDR2: DFQATT, SNEGSKA (reference sequence). Trimming shortened V by 0 bases and J by 5 bases, and 8 bases separated the two germline ends. CDR3 nucleotide sequence: TGCAGTGCTAGAGATGGGCATAATAATTCACCCCTCCACTTT. Its translation: CSARDGHNNSPLHF.

This chain connects TRBV7-9 to TRBJ2-1; 7 bases agree with TRBD1. CDR1 SEHNR and CDR2 FQNEAQ come from the germline V gene (reference sequence). The CDR3 consists of 16 residues. With 6 bases clipped from V and 0 bases from J, the junction kept 8 bases outside the gene matches. The CDR3 sequence: CASRPGQESSYNEQFF. CDR3 in DNA: TGTGCCAGCAGACCCGGACAGGAGAGCTCCTACAATGAGCAGTTCTTC.